The following is a T cell receptor (beta chain) sequence with its context. No antigen is known for it. With a much larger clone just one base away, this may be a read error. TCR beta cDNA libraries had unique molecular identifiers. TCRdb reprocessed the PCR reads via MiXCR and lists one record per CDR3 protein. Seen here are about 260,000 distinct CDR3 sequences, 36% observed once, and the top ten hold under 5.5%. V trimming: 5 bases; J trimming: 2 bases; junction bases outside the gene matches: 7. The germline V gene encodes CDR1 SGHRS and CDR2 YFSETQ. There are 15 residues in the CDR3. This specimen comes from a study of post-analysis software for immune sequencing data. The wider study: Secondary progressive, relapsing-remitting and progressive-relapsing multiple sclerosis were among the included disease courses. General study findings and limits: There were five or six TRBV segments more frequent in patients than controls, and TRBV5-6, TRBV5-1 and TRBV20-1 were among them.

The chain uses TRBV5-1 and TRBJ2-3, with 8 bases fitting TRBD2. The receptor's source is a girl between 5 and 17 years old with multiple sclerosis. The sample taken for sequencing was blood. The chain's CDR3 is CASRTGGLHTDTQYF. In nucleotides, the CDR3 is TGCGCCAGCAGAACGGGGGGGCTCCACACAGATACGCAGTATTTT.